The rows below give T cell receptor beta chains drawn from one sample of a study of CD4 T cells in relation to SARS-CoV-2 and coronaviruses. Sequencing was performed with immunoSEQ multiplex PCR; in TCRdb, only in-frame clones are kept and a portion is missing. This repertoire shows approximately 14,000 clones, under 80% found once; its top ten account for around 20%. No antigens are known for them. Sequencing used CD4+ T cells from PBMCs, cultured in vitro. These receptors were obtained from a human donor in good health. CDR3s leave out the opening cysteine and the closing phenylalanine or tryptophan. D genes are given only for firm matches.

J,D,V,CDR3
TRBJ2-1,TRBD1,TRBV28,ASTSGQGSYNEQF
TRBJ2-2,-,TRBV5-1,ASSLALVWDPDDTGELF
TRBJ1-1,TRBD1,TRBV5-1,ASSMGQGLVAGTEAF
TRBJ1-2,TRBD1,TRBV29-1,SVSGQGKGYT
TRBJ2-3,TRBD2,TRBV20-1,SASLAGVTDTQY
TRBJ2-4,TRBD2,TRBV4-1,ASSQQSGRGYIAKNIQY
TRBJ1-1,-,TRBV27,ASSLFADTEAF
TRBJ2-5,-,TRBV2,ASSVSWTAQETQY
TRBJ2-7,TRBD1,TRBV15,ATSVDRGYEQY
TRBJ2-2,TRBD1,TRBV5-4,ASSLSAGGGNTGELF
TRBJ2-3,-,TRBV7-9,ASSPRLSTDTQY
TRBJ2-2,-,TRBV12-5,ASGMFAGELF
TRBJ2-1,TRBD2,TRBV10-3,AIKGREEIYNEQF
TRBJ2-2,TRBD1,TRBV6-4,ASRRQGETGELF
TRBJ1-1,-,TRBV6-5,ASSYGGANTEAF
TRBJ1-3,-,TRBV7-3,ASSLLTGSSGNTIY
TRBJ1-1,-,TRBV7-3,ASSPSGTMNTEAF
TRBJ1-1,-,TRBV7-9,ASSPTGNTEAF
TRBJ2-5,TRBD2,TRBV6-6,ASSYGASGQETQY
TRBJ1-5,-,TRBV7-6,ASSLAGASSNQPQH
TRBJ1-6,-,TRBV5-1,ASSPRRGTDPSPLH
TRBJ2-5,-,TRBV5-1,ASSGAQQQETQY
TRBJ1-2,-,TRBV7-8,ASSWDVGAAYGYT
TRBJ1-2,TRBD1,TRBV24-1,ATSATGFNYGYT
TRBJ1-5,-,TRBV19,ASSIRRNQPQH
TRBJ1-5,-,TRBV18,ASSQGLNSNQPQH
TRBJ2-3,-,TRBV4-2,ASSQDLGGADTQY
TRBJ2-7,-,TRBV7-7,ASSLGDGYEQY
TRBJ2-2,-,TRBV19,ASIQSSAANTGELF
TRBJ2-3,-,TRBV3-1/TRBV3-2,ASSPTSTSTDTQY
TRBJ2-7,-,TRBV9,ASSVRLEGEQY
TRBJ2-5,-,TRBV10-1,ASSGTLQGGSWETQY
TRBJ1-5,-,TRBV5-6,ASSSGNRQPQH
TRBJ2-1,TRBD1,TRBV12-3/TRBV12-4,ASSVVAGGEQF
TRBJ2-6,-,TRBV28,ASSLSGTGANVLT
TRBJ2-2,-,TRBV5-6,ASSPDRRGTGELF
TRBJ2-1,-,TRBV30,AWSVRTANGQF
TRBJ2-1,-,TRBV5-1,ASSLGETAYNEQF
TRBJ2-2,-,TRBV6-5,ASMGGYTGELF
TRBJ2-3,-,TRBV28,AGGASTDTQY
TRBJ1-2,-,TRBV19,ASSTEGDSGYGYT
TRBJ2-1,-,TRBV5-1,ASSLSGNEQF
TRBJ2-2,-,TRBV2,ASSVRKNTGELF
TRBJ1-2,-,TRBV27,ASSSPGGAGGYT
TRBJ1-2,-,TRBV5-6,ASSLAFEGTYGYT
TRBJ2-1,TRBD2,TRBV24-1,ATSARTSGNSEQF
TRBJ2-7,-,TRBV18,ASSPPGATYEQY
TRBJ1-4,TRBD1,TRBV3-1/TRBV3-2,ASSDGTVGLF
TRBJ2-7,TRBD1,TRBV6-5,ASRRQGAHEQY
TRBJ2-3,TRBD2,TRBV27,ASRGGLAGRSDTQY
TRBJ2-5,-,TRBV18,ASSRELQETQY
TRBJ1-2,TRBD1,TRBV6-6,ASSRTGLGYT
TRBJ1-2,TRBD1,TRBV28,ASSSGTGGRGYT
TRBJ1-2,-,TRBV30,AWSPLQGNGYT
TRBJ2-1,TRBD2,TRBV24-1,ATSDTPGLGRNEQF
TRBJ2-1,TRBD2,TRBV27,ASSPPGLVNEQF
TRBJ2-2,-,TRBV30,AWSVLGSGTGELF